These T cell receptor beta chains were read from a single sample in a study of blood T cells in healthy people across ages. TCRdb itself ran the 5' RACE reads through MiXCR, one entry per CDR3 protein. The table shows about 570,000 distinct CDR3 sequences, with 25% to 30% occurring only once. The sample taken for sequencing was blood. All receptors come from a woman aged 70-85 years in good health. The CDR3 runs from the conserved cysteine through the conserved F or W. D genes are given only for firm matches. Clone size is shown for a subset of rows, as once, few, many or a class of expanded clone.

V gene	D gene	clone size	J gene	CDR3 protein	CDR3 DNA
TRBV7-3	-	-	TRBJ2-1	CSRVDEQFF	TGTTCAAGGGTGGATGAGCAGTTCTTC
TRBV5-1	-	-	TRBJ1-2	CASSLSRDGYTF	TGCGCCAGCAGCTTGTCCAGGGACGGCTACACCTTC
TRBV24-1	-	-	TRBJ2-5	CATSDGGQETQYF	TGTGCCACCAGTGATGGGGGCCAAGAGACCCAGTACTTC
TRBV27	TRBD1	few	TRBJ1-1	CASSGDRGRTEAFF	TGTGCCAGCAGCGGCGACAGGGGGCGAACTGAAGCTTTCTTT
TRBV2	-	few	TRBJ2-3	CASSRIFSFTDTRYF	TGTGCCAGCAGTAGAATATTCAGTTTCACAGATACGCGGTATTTT
TRBV29-1	-	-	TRBJ1-1	CSVLLGLGLGGTEAFF	TGCAGCGTTCTGTTAGGACTGGGCCTAGGGGGCACTGAAGCTTTCTTT
TRBV20-1	TRBD2	few	TRBJ2-5	CSARGLAGAYQETQYF	TGCAGTGCTAGAGGGCTAGCGGGGGCTTACCAAGAGACCCAGTACTTC
TRBV12-3/TRBV12-4	TRBD1	-	TRBJ1-2	CASRLTGGAGGYTF	TGTGCCAGCAGACTCACAGGGGGCGCGGGAGGCTACACCTTC
TRBV6-6	-	few	TRBJ2-7	CATARGEQYF	TGTGCCACCGCCCGGGGCGAGCAGTACTTC
TRBV27	-	-	TRBJ1-1	CASRALGQNTEAFF	TGTGCCAGCAGGGCTTTGGGACAGAACACTGAAGCTTTCTTT
TRBV12-3/TRBV12-4	-	few	TRBJ2-7	CASRLMTAYEQYF	TGTGCCAGCAGATTAATGACCGCCTACGAGCAGTACTTC
TRBV20-1	-	many	TRBJ2-1	CSARRGGQENNEQFF	TGCAGTGCTCGCAGGGGGGGCCAAGAAAACAATGAGCAGTTCTTC
TRBV5-1	-	-	TRBJ2-1	CASSLPGNEQFF	TGCGCCAGCAGCCTGCCGGGAAATGAGCAGTTCTTC
TRBV7-2	TRBD2	-	TRBJ2-5	CASSPRAGTSGQETQYF	TGTGCCAGCAGCCCTCGCGCCGGGACTAGCGGTCAGGAGACCCAGTACTTC
TRBV5-1	-	-	TRBJ2-5	CASSFPHQETQYF	TGCGCCAGCAGCTTTCCCCACCAAGAGACCCAGTACTTC
TRBV9	-	few	TRBJ1-4	CASSVDWSGEKLFF	TGTGCCAGCAGCGTAGACTGGAGTGGCGAAAAACTGTTTTTT
TRBV10-3	TRBD1	few	TRBJ2-7	CAISKDRGSEQYF	TGTGCCATCAGCAAAGACAGGGGGTCTGAGCAGTACTTC
TRBV7-8	-	-	TRBJ1-2	CASSTPGFRANYGYTF	TGTGCCAGCAGTACCCCCGGTTTCAGGGCTAACTATGGCTACACCTTC
TRBV12-5	TRBD2	-	TRBJ2-5	CASGRNLAAIQETQYF	TGTGCTAGTGGTAGGAACCTAGCGGCGATACAAGAGACCCAGTACTTC
TRBV4-3	-	few	TRBJ1-1	CASSQAYKSTEAFF	TGCGCCAGCAGCCAAGCGTACAAGAGCACTGAAGCTTTCTTT
TRBV7-2	TRBD2	many	TRBJ2-1	CASSLGTSGYNEQFF	TGTGCCAGCAGCTTAGGGACTAGCGGCTACAATGAGCAGTTCTTC
TRBV20-1	-	once	TRBJ2-4	CSASRGGGSKNIQYF	TGCAGTGCTAGCCGTGGGGGCGGGTCCAAAAACATTCAGTACTTC
TRBV12-3/TRBV12-4	-	-	TRBJ1-3	CASSFDTIYF	TGTGCCAGCAGTTTCGACACCATATATTTT
TRBV6-2/TRBV6-3	TRBD2	-	TRBJ2-1	CASTPGAGGRFNNEQFF	TGTGCCAGCACCCCAGGAGCGGGGGGGCGGTTCAACAATGAGCAGTTCTTC
TRBV20-1	TRBD2	few	TRBJ2-5	CSASESGLADQETQYF	TGCAGTGCTAGCGAATCCGGACTAGCGGACCAAGAGACCCAGTACTTC
TRBV7-6	-	-	TRBJ2-6	CASTPLTGANVLTF	TGTGCCAGCACACCCTTGACAGGGGCCAACGTCCTGACTTTC
TRBV30	TRBD1	-	TRBJ1-2	CAWSGTGKGYTF	TGTGCCTGGAGTGGGACAGGGAAGGGCTACACCTTC
TRBV7-2	-	-	TRBJ2-3	CASTLGPGGTDTQYF	TGTGCCAGCACCCTAGGTCCAGGGGGCACAGATACGCAGTATTTT
TRBV29-1	-	few	TRBJ1-1	CSVEGHLMNTEAFF	TGCAGCGTTGAAGGACACCTCATGAACACTGAAGCTTTCTTT
TRBV20-1	TRBD2	few	TRBJ2-7	CSAIRGVSYEQYF	TGCAGTGCTATTCGGGGGGTATCCTACGAGCAGTACTTC
TRBV9	-	few	TRBJ1-2	CASSLSSFLSYGYTF	TGTGCCAGCAGCTTATCGTCATTCCTCTCCTATGGCTACACCTTC
TRBV5-1	-	-	TRBJ1-4	CASSLDPGRDEKLFF	TGCGCCAGCAGCTTGGATCCAGGGAGAGATGAAAAACTGTTTTTT
TRBV6-2/TRBV6-3	TRBD2	few	TRBJ2-5	CASSGAGTSVKTQYF	TGTGCCAGCAGTGGTGCCGGGACTAGCGTAAAGACCCAGTACTTC
TRBV2	-	few	TRBJ1-2	CASSEQRQTHYGYTF	TGTGCCAGCAGTGAACAGAGGCAAACTCACTATGGCTACACCTTC
TRBV7-9	TRBD2	-	TRBJ2-7	CASSPVGLAGGSYEQYF	TGTGCCAGCAGCCCGGTCGGACTAGCGGGGGGATCCTACGAGCAGTACTTC
TRBV5-6	TRBD1	few	TRBJ1-2	CASSLAPGGQDLYGYTF	TGTGCCAGCAGCTTGGCTCCCGGCGGACAGGACCTCTATGGCTACACCTTC
TRBV10-3	-	-	TRBJ1-4	CAIGGGTTEKLFF	TGTGCCATCGGTGGAGGGACAACCGAAAAACTGTTTTTT
TRBV29-1	-	-	TRBJ1-1	CSVEGGGRHTEAFF	TGCAGCGTTGAAGGGGGGGGGCGGCACACTGAAGCTTTCTTT
TRBV6-2/TRBV6-3	-	few	TRBJ2-6	CASRDSTFSGANVLTF	TGTGCCAGCAGGGACAGTACTTTCTCTGGGGCCAACGTCCTGACTTTC
TRBV7-2	TRBD2	-	TRBJ2-1	CASSFLAGGPSRHNEQFF	TGTGCCAGCAGCTTCTTAGCGGGGGGGCCGTCCCGTCACAATGAGCAGTTCTTC
TRBV5-1	-	medium-sized	TRBJ2-1	CASSLGGNSYNEQFF	TGTGCCAGCAGCTTGGGCGGGAACTCCTACAATGAGCAGTTCTTC
TRBV29-1	-	-	TRBJ2-7	CSVTRGLYEQYF	TGCAGCGTTACCCGGGGGCTCTACGAGCAGTACTTC
TRBV7-2	-	few	TRBJ1-2	CASSLADGPNYGYTF	TGTGCCAGCAGCTTAGCGGACGGCCCTAACTATGGCTACACCTTC
TRBV6-5	-	-	TRBJ2-5	CASSRTWRETQYF	TGTGCCAGCAGTCGGACCTGGAGGGAGACCCAGTACTTC
TRBV21-1	-	few	TRBJ2-5	CASKRGPQETQYF	TGTGCCAGCAAGAGAGGCCCCCAAGAGACCCAGTACTTC
TRBV7-3	-	-	TRBJ1-2	CASSPQPGNPHGYTF	TGTGCCAGCAGCCCCCAACCCGGCAACCCGCATGGCTACACCTTC
TRBV6-5	-	few	TRBJ2-2	CASIGAGTGELFF	TGTGCCAGCATCGGGGCGGGCACCGGGGAGCTGTTTTTT
TRBV20-1	TRBD1	few	TRBJ2-7	CSALRQGRTYEQYF	TGCAGTGCCCTCCGACAGGGTAGGACCTACGAGCAGTACTTC
TRBV27	-	once	TRBJ2-7	CASRRSGTFYEQYF	TGTGCCAGCAGACGTTCGGGGACATTCTACGAGCAGTACTTC
TRBV11-1	TRBD1	few	TRBJ1-2	CASSPGTDYGYTF	TGTGCCAGCAGCCCCGGGACAGACTATGGCTACACCTTC
TRBV5-6	TRBD1	few	TRBJ2-3	CASSLVGTGVLITQYF	TGTGCCAGCAGCTTGGTCGGGACAGGGGTACTAATTACGCAGTATTTT
TRBV20-1	-	few	TRBJ2-3	CSAGTLTDTQYF	TGCAGTGCGGGGACCCTCACAGATACGCAGTATTTT
TRBV10-3	-	-	TRBJ2-1	CAISDPGRTYNEQFF	TGTGCCATCAGTGATCCGGGGCGAACCTACAATGAGCAGTTCTTC
TRBV9	TRBD1	-	TRBJ2-1	CASSGSGTANYNEQFF	TGTGCCAGCAGTGGTTCCGGGACAGCTAACTACAATGAGCAGTTCTTC
TRBV6-6	TRBD1	-	TRBJ2-2	CASSRTGTGITGELFF	TGTGCCAGCAGCCGCACCGGGACAGGGATCACCGGGGAGCTGTTTTTT
TRBV9	-	-	TRBJ2-1	CASSVSATLAGNEQFF	TGTGCCAGCAGCGTATCTGCCACTCTAGCAGGGAATGAGCAGTTCTTC
TRBV12-3/TRBV12-4	-	-	TRBJ2-3	CASTQGLGTDTQYF	TGTGCCAGCACCCAAGGACTCGGCACAGATACGCAGTATTTT
TRBV7-9	TRBD2	few	TRBJ2-3	CASSFGTSGLKGTQYF	TGTGCCAGCAGCTTCGGGACTAGCGGCCTGAAAGGTACGCAGTATTTT
TRBV9	-	-	TRBJ2-3	CASSVGKQILTDTQYF	TGTGCCAGCAGCGTAGGAAAGCAGATTCTCACAGATACGCAGTATTTT